This T cell receptor (beta chain) was found in a study of spatial heterogeneity in lung cancer. Study at large: Sequences of the beta chain were consistently detected in greater numbers than alpha-chain sequences.

This sample's time point: sample taken at primary tumor resection. This clonotype was observed a handful of times. Individually, TCR cDNA molecules were each labelled with a unique molecular identifier. TCRdb called the 5' RACE reads again in MiXCR, with one record for every CDR3 protein. The table lists thousands of distinct CDR3 sequences, 15% of them singletons, with approximately 16% in the top ten. CDR1 and CDR2 (germline): DFQATT, SNEGSKA (reference sequence). V lost 5 bases and J lost 5, with 5 bases in between. The CDR3 length is 10 residues. The sample here was normal lung tissue next to the tumor, taken at surgery. The TCR sequence derives from a male donor with early-stage non-small cell lung cancer. V is TRBV20-1 and J is TRBJ2-3; D not resolved. The CDR3 DNA reads as TGCAGTGCTCCCATAGATACGCAGTATTTT. This codes for CSAPIDTQYF.